The entry that follows covers one T cell receptor beta chain sequence. One end of the junction fails to match germline, which may point to a read error. The data derive from a study of T cell repertoires in cytomegalovirus infection. On the study more broadly: It was the public TCR beta signatures that indicated both CMV infection and matching HLA type.

This CDR3 region has 15 residues. In germline, CDR1 is SGHTA, CDR2 FQGNSA. TCRdb re-analysed the reads in MiXCR, keeping a single row per CDR3 protein. The sample holds about 530,000 distinct CDR3 sequences, around a quarter seen once. Sequencing was performed on PBMCs. This receptor was obtained from a human donor in good health (CMV status not recorded). Some clones in this sample may be carry-over from other donors' samples. The V call is TRBV7-2, the J call TRBJ2-1; 8 bases are a match to TRBD2. The CDR3 is CASSLASGWNNEQFF. The CDR3 DNA follows: TGTGCCAGCAGTTTAGCTAGCGGGTGGAACAATGAGCAGTTCTTC.